One and the same sample provided the 25 T cell receptor beta chains below, sequenced in a study of identifying expanded T cells in peripheral blood. Using immunoSEQ multiplex PCR, the repertoire was profiled, and TCRdb retains in-frame clones only, with some absent. The sample contains more than 65,000 clones, around 91% of which appear only once. Sequencing was done on a sample of blood. The receptors were gathered from a person between 18 and 70 years old in good health.

V usage is TRBV28 and J usage is TRBJ1-1, with a weak D call TRBD1 (6 bases). The CDR3 contains 16 residues. Trimming removed 4 bases at V and 4 bases at J, with 19 bases between. Germline V lookup: CDR1 MDHEN, CDR2 SYDVKM. The CDR3 protein is CASSSNREGSLTEAFF. CDR3 bases: TGTGCCAGCAGTTCTAACAGGGAAGGGAGCCTCACTGAAGCTTTCTTT.

J is TRBJ2-5 and V is TRBV5-1; D possibly uses TRBD1 or TRBD2 (6 bases each). CDR1 is SGHRS and CDR2 is YFSETQ in the germline V gene. This CDR3 contains 15 residues. V was trimmed by 2 bases and J by 4 bases, leaving 15 bases between them. This CDR3 reads CASSFRGEGGETQYF. As DNA, the CDR3 is TGCGCCAGCAGCTTTAGGGGCGAGGGGGGAGAGACCCAGTACTTC.

The chain uses TRBV7-2 and TRBJ2-7; D is possibly TRBD1 or TRBD2 (6 bases each). V was pared by 2 bases and J by 2 bases, with 19 bases between. The length of the CDR3 is 17 residues. Germline lookup yields CDR1 SGHTA and CDR2 FQGNSA. In DNA, the CDR3 is TGTGCCAGCAGCTTATTAGCGTATCGGGGGCCGACCTACGAGCAGTACTTC. Protein sequence: CASSLLAYRGPTYEQYF.

The rearrangement links TRBV19 to TRBJ2-2; D gene unclear. Between the trimmed V and J ends, which lost 3 bases and 6 bases, there was a span of 11 bases. The V gene's germline CDR1 is LNHDA and CDR2 SQIVND (reference sequence). CDR3 length: 14 amino acids. CDR3 sequence: CASSIKSTAGELFF. The CDR3 DNA reads TGTGCCAGTAGTATCAAGAGTACGGCCGGGGAGCTGTTTTTT.

V usage is TRBV11-2 and J usage is TRBJ2-1, with 8 bases fitting TRBD2. This CDR3 has 15 amino acids. Germline V gene data show CDR1 as SGHAT and CDR2 as FQNNGV. With V trimmed by 5 bases and J by 4 bases, 7 bases remained unmatched. This CDR3 reads CASSEAAGGYNEQFF. The CDR3 DNA is TGTGCCAGCAGCGAGGCGGCGGGAGGATACAATGAGCAGTTCTTC. Using reference TRBV11-2 and TRBJ2-1 for the parts outside the CDR3, the full variable domain is EAGVAQSPRYKIIEKRQSVAFWCNPISGHATLYWYQQILGQGPKLLIQFQNNGVVDDSQLPKDRFSAERLKGVDSTLKIQPAKLEDSAVYLCASSEAAGGYNEQFFGPGTRLTVL.

The chain carries TRBV2 and TRBJ1-2, with D possibly TRBD1 on 5 matching bases. Germline V lookup: CDR1 SNHLY, CDR2 FYNNEI. CDR3 size: 13 residues. Trimming took 8 bases from V and 1 from J, leaving 11 bases between them. The CDR3 loop reads CASHQDSNYGYTF. The CDR3 DNA reads TGTGCCAGCCATCAAGACAGTAACTATGGCTACACCTTC.

V gene TRBV6-5 combines with J gene TRBJ1-5; 7 bases are shared with TRBD1. CDR1 MNHEY and CDR2 SVGAGI come from the germline V gene. CDR3 length: 13 residues. J lost 7 bases, V lost 6 bases, and 6 bases had no gene match. CDR3 sequence (DNA): TGTGCCAGCAGCCCAGGGGGGGGACAGCCCCAGCATTTT. Its translation: CASSPGGGQPQHF.

This chain uses TRBV28 with TRBJ1-6, with D maybe TRBD1 (5 bases). The length of the CDR3 is 15 residues. Looked up from germline, CDR1 is MDHEN and CDR2 is SYDVKM. Trimming removed 3 bases at V and 4 bases at J, with 10 bases between. CDR3 protein: CASSFRDPYNSPLHF. Written as DNA, the CDR3 is TGTGCCAGCAGTTTCCGGGACCCTTATAATTCACCCCTCCACTTT.

This rearrangement joins TRBV6-6 to TRBJ1-2; no reliable D call. The ends were cut back, 6 bases at V and 2 bases at J, with 7 bases in the middle. CDR3 size: 12 residues. Germline V CDR1 and CDR2: MNHNY, SVGAGI (reference sequence). In DNA, the CDR3 is TGTGCCAGCAGGGACGGAAACTATGGCTACACCTTC. Translation: CASRDGNYGYTF.

This chain joins TRBV28 and TRBJ1-5; 7 bases map to TRBD1. After removal of 5 bases from V and 9 bases from J, the junction contained 10 bases not matched to a gene. The germline CDR1 and CDR2 sequences are MDHEN and SYDVKM. CDR3 length equals 14 residues. CDR3 loop: CASSETGDLRPQHF. In nucleotides, the CDR3 is TGTGCCAGCAGTGAAACAGGGGACCTGAGGCCCCAGCATTTT.

The chain recombines TRBV12-2 with TRBJ2-2; the table assigns TRBD2, which was not confirmed against the DNA. TRBV12-2 is tagged as a pseudogene. CDR3 size: 17 residues. CDR3 sequence (DNA): TGTGCAAGTCGCTTACGCGGGACTAGCGGGAGGGCCGGGGAGCTGTTTTTT. It yields the protein CASRLRGTSGRAGELFF.

The gene calls are TRBV7-9 and TRBJ1-2, with 7 bases aligning to TRBD1. Trimming removed 4 bases from V and 3 bases from J; junction bases left unmatched: 11. The CDR3 spans 16 residues. Germline values: CDR1 SEHNR, CDR2 FQNEAQ (reference sequence). CDR3 amino acids: CASSSPYNDRDYGYTF. The CDR3 DNA reads as TGTGCCAGCAGCTCCCCCTACAACGACAGGGACTATGGCTACACCTTC.

The V call is TRBV7-9, the J call TRBJ2-2; weak D call: TRBD1 (6 bases). V was pared by 9 bases and J by 0 bases, with 11 bases between. There are 14 residues in the CDR3. CDR1 is SEHNR, CDR2 FQNEAQ, per germline (reference sequence). The CDR3 DNA is TGTGCCAGTAAGGACAGTCCGAACACCGGGGAGCTGTTTTTT. Protein sequence: CASKDSPNTGELFF. Full variable domain (rest looked up from reference TRBV7-9 and TRBJ2-2): DTGVSQNPRHKITKRGQNVTFRCDPISEHNRLYWYRQTLGQGPEFLTYFQNEAQLEKSRLLSDRFSAERPKGSFSTLEIQRTEQGDSAMYLCASKDSPNTGELFFGEGSRLTVL.

The chain joins TRBV5-1 to TRBJ2-4, with 10 bases matching TRBD2. The CDR3 has 20 residues. Germline V gene data show CDR1 as SGHRS and CDR2 as YFSETQ. V gave up 4 bases and J gave up 0 bases; unmatched junction bases: 16. The CDR3 here is CASSPGEREGLNLAKNIQYF. For the CDR3, the DNA is TGCGCCAGCAGCCCCGGGGAGCGGGAGGGCCTGAACTTAGCCAAAAACATTCAGTACTTC. The full variable domain, completed using reference TRBV5-1 and TRBJ2-4, is KAGVTQTPRYLIKTRGQQVTLSCSPISGHRSVSWYQQTPGQGLQFLFEYFSETQRNKGNFPGRFSGRQFSNSRSEMNVSTLELGDSALYLCASSPGEREGLNLAKNIQYFGAGTRLSVL.

The chain is built from TRBV28 and TRBJ2-3, with 9 bases lining up with TRBD1. The length of the CDR3 is 17 residues. CDR1 is MDHEN, CDR2 SYDVKM, per germline. Trimming cost V 2 bases and J 5 bases; bases outside gene matches: 11. The CDR3 protein is CASSLAGTGRGKDTQYF. CDR3 coding DNA: TGTGCCAGCAGTTTAGCAGGGACAGGGAGAGGAAAAGATACGCAGTATTTT. Drawing the rest from reference TRBV28 and TRBJ2-3, the complete variable domain is DVKVTQSSRYLVKRTGEKVFLECVQDMDHENMFWYRQDPGLGLRLIYFSYDVKMKEKGDIPEGYSVSREKKERFSLILESASTNQTSMYLCASSLAGTGRGKDTQYFGPGTRLTVL.

A few counts support this clone. V and J are TRBV19 and TRBJ1-5; maybe TRBD1 (6 bases). V was shortened by 7 bases and J by 4 bases, with 17 bases between the two germline ends. CDR1 and CDR2 from the germline V gene are LNHDA and SQIVND (reference sequence). The CDR3 consists of 15 residues. The CDR3 bases are TGTGCCAGTAAAGCAGGGGATAGACGGAATCAGCCCCAGCATTTT. Its translation: CASKAGDRRNQPQHF. Looking up the rest from reference TRBV19 and TRBJ1-5 gives the full variable domain: DGGITQSPKYLFRKEGQNVTLSCEQNLNHDAMYWYRQDPGQGLRLIYYSQIVNDFQKGDIAEGYSVSREKKESFPLTVTSAQKNPTAFYLCASKAGDRRNQPQHFGDGTRLSIL.

The chain carries TRBV6-5 and TRBJ2-1; D is possibly TRBD2 (5 bases). V lost 4 bases and J lost 2, with 9 bases in between. The CDR3 is made up of 14 amino acids. CDR1 and CDR2 (germline): MNHEY, SVGAGI. The CDR3 sequence: CASSFGETYNEQFF. DNA of the CDR3: TGTGCCAGCAGTTTTGGGGAGACCTACAATGAGCAGTTCTTC.

The chain recombines TRBV5-6 with TRBJ2-3, with D possibly being TRBD2 (7 bases). The germline V gene encodes CDR1 SGHDT and CDR2 YYEEEE. The CDR3 is 14 residues long. The V end lost 6 bases, the J end lost 0 bases, and 11 bases lay between the germline ends. CDR3 protein: CASTPGGSTDTQYF. CDR3 DNA sequence: TGTGCCAGCACCCCGGGGGGCAGCACAGATACGCAGTATTTT. Based on the CDR3 plus reference TRBV5-6 and TRBJ2-3, the full variable domain is DAGVTQSPTHLIKTRGQQVTLRCSPKSGHDTVSWYQQALGQGPQFIFQYYEEEERQRGNFPDRFSGHQFPNYSSELNVNALLLGDSALYLCASTPGGSTDTQYFGPGTRLTVL.

V usage is TRBV18 and J usage is TRBJ1-2; D is perhaps TRBD1 (6 bases). The germline CDR1 and CDR2 sequences are KGHSH and LQKENI. V lost 4 bases, J lost 0 bases, and 12 bases lay in between. The CDR3 loop spans 15 amino acids. The CDR3 DNA reads as TGTGCCAGCTCACTTGGGACACCGACTAACTATGGCTACACCTTC. Its translation: CASSLGTPTNYGYTF.

The chain links TRBV6-5 to TRBJ2-7; weak D call: TRBD2 (6 bases). This CDR3 is 11 amino acids long. Trimming stripped 9 bases from V and 9 bases from J, with 15 bases between. In germline, CDR1 is MNHEY, CDR2 SVGAGI. CDR3 sequence: CASTDGGRQYF. The CDR3 coding sequence is TGTGCCAGTACTGACGGGGGTAGGCAGTACTTC.

The chain recombines TRBV4-3 with TRBJ2-7, with 16 bases matching TRBD2. Germline trimming cut 0 bases from V and 3 bases from J; bases unmatched to any gene: 11. The CDR3 runs to 20 residues. Germline assignment: CDR1 LGHNA and CDR2 YSLEER. The CDR3 DNA reads TGCGCCAGCAGCCAAGAAGGGGGGACTAGCGGGAGGGTATATGGCTACGAGCAGTACTTC. Translating gives CASSQEGGTSGRVYGYEQYF.

The chain has TRBV5-1 and TRBJ2-7; D gene unclear. Germline-derived CDR1 and CDR2 are SGHRS and YFSETQ. This CDR3 is 13 amino acids long. Trimming took 5 bases from V and 0 from J, leaving 9 bases between them. This chain's CDR3 is CASRHDSSYEQYF. The CDR3 DNA sequence: TGCGCCAGCAGACACGATAGCTCCTACGAGCAGTACTTC.

This chain links TRBV2 with TRBJ1-1; D is undetermined. Germline V gene lookup returns CDR1 SNHLY and CDR2 FYNNEI. V lost 5 bases, J lost 11 bases, and 12 bases lay in between. This CDR3 is 11 amino acids long. The DNA for the CDR3 is TGTGCCAGCAGTTCGTCAAGAGCGGCTTTCTTT. Protein sequence: CASSSSRAAFF.

Comments on this clone: Likely a read error: the CDR3 ends without its conserved phenylalanine or tryptophan. The DNA is omitted, as the CDR3 cannot be located on it reliably, and the CDR3 follows TCRdb's listing. The chain links TRBV28 to TRBJ2-7; the table's D call, TRBD1, has no DNA check behind it. Germline-derived CDR1 and CDR2 are MDHEN and SYDVKM. The CDR3 is 13 amino acids long, termini counted. CDR3: CASTSSQTGDNRA.

This chain uses TRBV28 with TRBJ1-4; TRBD1 agrees at 8 bases. The CDR3 totals 16 residues. The trim removed 6 bases at V and 0 bases at J, leaving 6 bases unmatched. CDR1 is MDHEN, CDR2 SYDVKM, per germline. The DNA for the CDR3 is TGTGCCAGCAGGAGCGGACAGGGAGCAACTAATGAAAAACTGTTTTTT. Amino acid sequence: CASRSGQGATNEKLFF.